Listed below are T cell receptor beta chains from one sample, sequenced in a study of blood T cell repertoires in COVID-19. Clones were read by immunoSEQ multiplex PCR, and TCRdb kept only the in-frame ones, dropping some. Of over 100,000 clones detected, 65% to 85% appear once; the ten largest clones hold 0.8% to 1%. Input material: peripheral blood. These TCRs come from an older woman with acute or convalescent COVID-19. Each CDR3 is given with its conserved first and last residue. The D gene is left open where the match is weak. Clone size is given for some rows only: seen once, a few or many times, or a class if the clone is expanded.

len	v_gene	d_gene	abundance	j_gene	CDR3aa	CDR3nt
16	TRBV6-2/TRBV6-3	TRBD2	-	TRBJ2-3	CASSRRLAGIPDTQYF	TGTGCCAGCAGTCGTCGACTAGCAGGTATCCCAGATACGCAGTATTTT
16	TRBV6-4	TRBD2	-	TRBJ2-2	CASSPVPGLAGRELFF	TGTGCCAGCAGTCCAGTTCCCGGACTAGCGGGCCGGGAGCTGTTTTTT
14	TRBV5-6	TRBD1	-	TRBJ1-1	CASRSGQEYTEAFF	TGTGCCAGCAGATCCGGACAGGAGTACACTGAAGCTTTCTTT
14	TRBV5-1	TRBD1	few	TRBJ1-2	CASSLDGRGAGYTF	TGCGCCAGCAGCTTGGACGGCAGGGGGGCTGGCTACACCTTC
15	TRBV10-3	TRBD2	-	TRBJ2-1	CAIGTSGATYNEQFF	TGTGCCATCGGGACTAGCGGGGCTACCTACAATGAGCAGTTCTTC
20	TRBV9	TRBD2	-	TRBJ2-3	CASSPELAGRMAGSTDTQYF	TGTGCCAGCAGCCCGGAACTAGCGGGACGCATGGCCGGTAGCACAGATACGCAGTATTTT
15	TRBV9	TRBD2	once	TRBJ2-5	CASSIAGGPQETQYF	TGTGCCAGCAGCATAGCGGGGGGGCCCCAAGAGACCCAGTACTTC
16	TRBV9	TRBD1	-	TRBJ1-5	CASSVGRQGGNQPQHF	TGTGCCAGCAGCGTAGGACGACAGGGGGGGAATCAGCCCCAGCATTTT
17	TRBV2	-	medium-sized	TRBJ1-2	CASSEVGGWTETMGYTF	TGTGCCAGCAGTGAAGTAGGAGGATGGACGGAAACTATGGGCTACACCTTC
15	TRBV10-3	TRBD1	-	TRBJ2-7	CAISEGGTGGYEQYF	TGTGCCATCAGTGAAGGGGGGACAGGGGGGTACGAGCAGTACTTC
11	TRBV11-3	-	-	TRBJ2-1	CASGLRGEQFF	TGTGCCAGCGGCCTCCGGGGTGAGCAGTTCTTC
15	TRBV7-2	TRBD2	-	TRBJ2-5	CASSPDSGSEETQYF	TGTGCCAGCAGCCCTGATAGCGGGAGCGAAGAGACCCAGTACTTC
12	TRBV30	-	-	TRBJ1-3	CAWTARGDTIYF	TGTGCCTGGACCGCCCGGGGAGACACCATATATTTT
16	TRBV4-1	-	-	TRBJ2-1	CASSHQTEGPRNEQFF	TGCGCCAGCAGCCACCAGACGGAGGGTCCTCGGAATGAGCAGTTCTTC
16	TRBV5-4	TRBD1	-	TRBJ2-4	CASTLEGGRAKNIQYF	TGTGCCAGCACCTTGGAAGGGGGCAGAGCCAAAAACATTCAGTACTTC
16	TRBV7-6	-	-	TRBJ2-7	CASSLGSGANGYEQYF	TGTGCCAGCAGCTTAGGCTCGGGAGCCAACGGATACGAGCAGTACTTC
14	TRBV27	-	-	TRBJ1-1	CASSSPTLNTEAFF	TGTGCCAGCAGTTCCCCGACACTGAACACTGAAGCTTTCTTT
16	TRBV4-2	TRBD2	-	TRBJ2-7	CASSLPTSGGSYEQYF	TGTGCCAGCAGCCTTCCGACTAGCGGGGGGTCTTACGAGCAGTACTTC